The rows below give T cell receptor beta chains drawn from one sample of a study of cytomegalovirus exposure and HLA in healthy donors. The protocol was immunoSEQ multiplex PCR, while the TCRdb copy is restricted to in-frame clones and leaves out a portion. The sample spans about 160,000 clones; the ten largest clones claim 1% to 1.5%. Sequencing used PBMCs. These receptors came from a woman between 55 and 75 years old in good health and CMV-seronegative. Each CDR3 is given with its conserved first and last residue. A D gene is named only where the DNA matches it firmly.

v_gene	j_gene	d_gene	CDR3aa	CDR3nt
TRBV18	TRBJ1-1	TRBD1	CASSARQGAAEAFF	TGTGCCAGCTCAGCCCGACAGGGGGCGGCTGAAGCTTTCTTT
TRBV9	TRBJ2-5	.	CASSVGGRETQYF	TGTGCCAGCAGCGTAGGGGGGAGGGAGACCCAGTACTTC
TRBV27	TRBJ1-1	.	CASSPQWQGNTEAFF	TGTGCCAGCAGTCCGCAATGGCAGGGGAACACTGAAGCTTTCTTT
TRBV5-1	TRBJ1-3	TRBD1	CASSKGTVLSGNTIYF	TGCGCCAGCAGCAAAGGGACAGTCCTCTCTGGAAACACCATATATTTT
TRBV27	TRBJ2-5	TRBD2	CASRSGGRETQYF	TGTGCCAGCAGGTCGGGAGGGAGGGAGACCCAGTACTTC
TRBV5-1	TRBJ2-1	TRBD2	CASSSLGVAGGYNEQFF	TGCGCCAGCAGCTCCCTGGGGGTAGCGGGGGGCTACAATGAGCAGTTCTTC
TRBV7-2	TRBJ2-5	.	CASSPEGETQYF	TGTGCCAGCAGCCCAGAGGGAGAGACCCAGTACTTC
TRBV9	TRBJ2-7	TRBD2	CASSVGGSSYEQYF	TGTGCCAGCAGCGTAGGCGGGAGCTCCTACGAGCAGTACTTC
TRBV9	TRBJ2-1	TRBD2	CASSELAGAYNEQFF	TGTGCCAGCAGCGAGCTAGCGGGAGCTTACAATGAGCAGTTCTTC
TRBV9	TRBJ1-2	.	CASSLGGLGANTF	TGTGCCAGCAGCCTCGGTGGGCTTGGGGCGAACACCTTC
TRBV2	TRBJ2-2	.	CASSTQGTSNTGELFF	TGTGCCAGCAGTACTCAGGGGACATCGAACACCGGGGAGCTGTTTTTT
TRBV5-5	TRBJ1-5	.	CASSSTGSNQPQHF	TGTGCCAGCAGTTCGACAGGAAGCAATCAGCCCCAGCATTTT
TRBV2	TRBJ1-1	TRBD1	CASSYTGGAAFF	TGTGCCAGCAGTTATACAGGGGGCGCAGCTTTCTTT
TRBV6-5	TRBJ1-2	.	CASSYSGQHYGYTF	TGTGCCAGCAGTTACTCCGGACAGCACTATGGCTACACCTTC
TRBV5-4	TRBJ1-1	.	CASSPGRDAAFF	TGTGCCAGCAGCCCGGGGAGGGATGCAGCTTTCTTT
TRBV10-3	TRBJ1-2	TRBD1	CAISLDRGSNYGYTF	TGTGCCATCAGCCTGGACAGGGGATCTAACTATGGCTACACCTTC
TRBV4-1	TRBJ2-7	.	CASSLWEQADEQYF	TGCGCCAGCAGCCTCTGGGAGCAGGCCGACGAGCAGTACTTC
TRBV10-1	TRBJ1-4	TRBD1	CASSEDRGLRKEKLFF	TGCGCCAGCAGTGAGGACAGGGGGCTCAGAAAAGAAAAACTGTTTTTT
TRBV6-4	TRBJ2-3	TRBD2	CASSVGTSPSTDTQYF	TGTGCCAGCAGTGTGGGGACTAGCCCTAGCACAGATACGCAGTATTTT
TRBV9	TRBJ1-6	TRBD1	CASSAHRTGDSPLHF	TGTGCCAGCAGCGCCCACAGGACAGGGGACTCACCCCTCCACTTT
TRBV19	TRBJ1-6	.	CASSIGYPRNYNSPLHF	TGTGCCAGTAGTATAGGATATCCGAGGAACTATAATTCACCCCTCCACTTT
TRBV18	TRBJ1-5	TRBD1	CASSPSDRGNNQPQHF	TGTGCCAGCTCACCATCTGACAGGGGGAACAATCAGCCCCAGCATTTT
TRBV6-5	TRBJ2-7	.	CASSLSRGRTYEQYF	TGTGCCAGCAGTCTGTCGCGGGGTCGTACCTACGAGCAGTACTTC
TRBV6-5	TRBJ1-5	.	CASSTSEYSNQPQHF	TGTGCCAGCAGTACCTCGGAGTATAGCAATCAGCCCCAGCATTTT
TRBV29-1	TRBJ1-1	.	CSVERLEVVAFF	TGCAGCGTTGAACGACTGGAAGTAGTAGCTTTCTTT
TRBV27	TRBJ1-3	.	CASAAKRGSTIYF	TGTGCCAGCGCCGCTAAACGGGGAAGCACCATATATTTT
TRBV19	TRBJ2-7	TRBD1	CASSPYGQGHEQYF	TGTGCCAGTAGTCCGTACGGACAGGGCCACGAGCAGTACTTC
TRBV2	TRBJ1-3	.	CANRRDRSSGNTIYF	TGTGCCAACCGGAGGGACCGCAGCTCTGGAAACACCATATATTTT
TRBV11-2	TRBJ1-5	.	CASGQGLNQPQHF	TGTGCCAGCGGGCAGGGTCTCAATCAGCCCCAGCATTTT
TRBV11-2	TRBJ2-1	TRBD1	CASSSDRGYYNEQFF	TGTGCCAGCAGCTCGGACAGGGGGTATTACAATGAGCAGTTCTTC
TRBV9	TRBJ1-2	.	CASSVDSNYGYTF	TGTGCCAGCAGCGTGGACAGTAACTATGGCTACACCTTC
TRBV19	TRBJ2-7	TRBD2	CASSIEAGEIYEQYF	TGTGCCAGTAGTATCGAAGCGGGAGAGATCTACGAGCAGTACTTC
TRBV18	TRBJ2-2	TRBD2	CASSPGLAGNTGELFF	TGTGCCAGCTCACCAGGACTAGCGGGAAACACCGGGGAGCTGTTTTTT
TRBV28	TRBJ1-2	.	CASRERMQAYGYTF	TGTGCCAGCAGAGAGAGGATGCAAGCCTATGGCTACACCTTC
TRBV19	TRBJ1-2	TRBD1	CASSMGLGTGGYGYTF	TGTGCCAGTAGTATGGGGCTTGGGACAGGGGGCTATGGCTACACCTTC
TRBV19	TRBJ1-5	.	CASSDRRNQPQHF	TGTGCCAGTAGCGACAGGAGAAATCAGCCCCAGCATTTT
TRBV5-1	TRBJ1-1	TRBD1	CASSWDAGQGNTEAFF	TGCGCCAGCAGCTGGGACGCGGGACAGGGGAACACTGAAGCTTTCTTT
TRBV10-2	TRBJ2-3	TRBD2	CASRGLAVTDTQYF	TGCGCCAGCAGAGGACTAGCGGTCACAGATACGCAGTATTTT
TRBV19	TRBJ1-5	.	CASRIGGPTNLRQPQHF	TGTGCCAGTAGAATAGGTGGGCCAACCAACCTCCGGCAGCCCCAGCATTTT
TRBV5-1	TRBJ2-1	.	CASSYAEVQFF	TGCGCCAGCAGCTATGCGGAGGTGCAGTTCTTC
TRBV12-5	TRBJ2-7	TRBD1	CASGSGQYYEQYF	TGTGCTAGTGGTTCGGGACAGTACTACGAGCAGTACTTC
TRBV10-3	TRBJ1-4	.	CAIRPQGGEKLFF	TGTGCCATCAGGCCCCAGGGAGGTGAAAAACTGTTTTTT
TRBV6-5	TRBJ2-7	TRBD2	CASSMVSGAYEQYF	TGTGCCAGCAGCATGGTCAGCGGGGCCTACGAGCAGTACTTC
TRBV7-2	TRBJ1-5	.	CASSLAQGGGQPQHF	TGTGCCAGCAGCTTAGCGCAAGGCGGCGGTCAGCCCCAGCATTTT
TRBV19	TRBJ1-5	TRBD1	CASSIDRQGASNQPQHF	TGTGCCAGTAGTATAGATCGACAGGGGGCCTCAAATCAGCCCCAGCATTTT
TRBV4-1	TRBJ2-7	TRBD1	CASSQEGGQGANEQYF	TGCGCCAGCAGCCAAGAGGGGGGACAGGGGGCGAATGAGCAGTACTTC
TRBV20-1	TRBJ1-2	TRBD1	CSADRAYGYTF	TGCAGTGCCGACAGGGCTTATGGCTACACCTTC
TRBV7-9	TRBJ2-5	.	CASSLDATIRTQYF	TGTGCCAGCAGCTTAGACGCGACTATCCGCACCCAGTACTTC
TRBV27	TRBJ2-2	.	CASRRQSRNTGELFF	TGTGCCAGCAGAAGACAGAGTCGGAACACCGGGGAGCTGTTTTTT
TRBV5-1	TRBJ1-5	TRBD1	CASSLDRGQPQHF	TGCGCCAGCAGCTTGGACAGGGGACAGCCCCAGCATTTT
TRBV7-2	TRBJ2-5	.	CASSLALDRSRNEETQYF	TGTGCCAGCAGCTTAGCACTAGACAGGTCTCGGAATGAGGAGACCCAGTACTTC
TRBV14	TRBJ2-5	.	CASSQSPVTQYF	TGTGCCAGCAGCCAATCCCCGGTGACCCAGTACTTC
TRBV9	TRBJ2-1	TRBD1	CASSVEGGQGGVNEQFF	TGTGCCAGCAGCGTAGAAGGGGGACAGGGAGGGGTCAATGAGCAGTTCTTC
TRBV29-1	TRBJ2-2	TRBD1	CSVGQGTGELFF	TGCAGCGTGGGACAGGGGACCGGGGAGCTGTTTTTT
TRBV7-3	TRBJ2-1	TRBD1	CASSLGQGFNEQFF	TGTGCCAGCAGCTTGGGACAGGGCTTTAATGAGCAGTTCTTC
TRBV30	TRBJ2-1	TRBD2	CAWSGGTSGILSYNEQFF	TGTGCCTGGAGTGGGGGGACTAGCGGGATCCTCTCCTACAATGAGCAGTTCTTC
TRBV19	TRBJ1-1	.	CASSYRADGEAFF	TGTGCCAGTAGCTACAGGGCCGACGGGGAAGCTTTCTTT
TRBV6-4	TRBJ2-3	TRBD1	CASSRQGATDTQYF	TGTGCCAGCAGTCGACAGGGGGCCACAGATACGCAGTATTTT
TRBV11-2	TRBJ2-5	.	CASSPLPGAQETQYF	TGTGCCAGCAGCCCATTACCGGGAGCACAAGAGACCCAGTACTTC